This T cell receptor beta chain was obtained from a study of cytomegalovirus exposure and HLA in healthy donors. Primers: 60 Vbeta forward and 13 Jbeta reverse. Method: immunoSEQ multiplex PCR; TCRdb's copy keeps in-frame clones and lacks some. The sample carries roughly 180,000 clones, around 80% recorded once. From germline, CDR1 is MNHNS and CDR2 SASEGT. The CDR3 consists of 12 residues. V lost 6 bases and J lost 6, with 12 bases in between. Details on this clone: Its antigen remains unidentified.

General study points: Testing in vitro showed three CMV-associated chains specific for CMV antigens.

Sequencing was done on a sample of PBMCs. The chain combines TRBV6-1 with TRBJ2-7, with unresolved D. The TCR comes from a man aged 25-45 years in good health and CMV-seropositive. CDR3 region: CASRTFVVEQYF. In nucleotides, the CDR3 is TGTGCCAGCAGGACATTCGTTGTCGAGCAGTACTTC.